This TCR beta chain was identified during a study of beta chain features in type 1 diabetes. General observations from the study: cDNA-based reads could over-represent cells with high TCR expression. In type 1 diabetes patients, VDJ junctions had fewer insertions; deletions at these junctions were more frequent. Type 1 diabetes patients had moderately but significantly shorter TCRB CDR3s in all four CD4+ subsets.

The V gene's germline CDR1 is SQVTM and CDR2 ANQGSEA. V lost 7 bases and J lost 9, with 15 bases in between. The CDR3 covers 12 residues. All of the isolated RNA was reverse transcribed, so expressed TCRB transcripts were sequenced. Profiled with immunoSEQ multiplex PCR; TCRdb holds only in-frame clones, not every one. The sample records about 15,000 clones, approximately 68% being singletons. About this clone: Its antigen is undetermined.

Using CD45RO/CCR7/CD25/CD127/CD95/CD27, CD4+ naive, central memory, regulatory and stem cell-like memory cells were sorted. This TCR was sampled from a man between 25 and 39 years old with type 1 diabetes. The specimen was Tregs from blood. This rearrangement joins TRBV29-1 to TRBJ2-2; maybe TRBD2 (6 bases). CDR3 sequence (DNA): TGCAGCGCCGGGGGAACAGGCAGGGAGCTGTTTTTT. This codes for CSAGGTGRELFF.